The rows below give T cell receptor beta chains drawn from one sample of a study of T-cell reconstitution after alpha-beta-depleted transplantation in children. TCRdb passed the PCR reads through MiXCR, listing each CDR3 protein once. The sample lists 480,000 or so distinct CDR3 sequences; 10% to 13% were seen once. Source: PBMCs, taken before TCRalphabeta/CD19-depleted stem cell transplant. All receptors derive from a child aged 2 to 10 with inherited bone marrow failure, due to receive a stem cell transplant. The CDR3 runs from the conserved cysteine through the conserved F or W. D genes are given only for firm matches. Size tells how often a clone was seen (once, few, many) or the class of an expanded clone, and some rows leave it out.

>TRBV6-1|TRBJ1-5|.|many
CASSPDAPNQPQHF
TGTGCCAGCAGCCCGGACGCGCCCAATCAGCCCCAGCATTTT
>TRBV10-3|TRBJ2-7|.|few
CAISSQGGSYEQYF
TGTGCCATCAGTAGCCAGGGGGGCTCCTACGAGCAGTACTTC
>TRBV29-1|TRBJ2-7|.|many
CSAGGSFYEQYF
TGCAGCGCCGGGGGCTCCTTCTACGAGCAGTACTTC
>TRBV28|TRBJ2-7|.|many
CASSAPAYEQYF
TGTGCCAGCAGCGCCCCAGCCTACGAGCAGTACTTC
>TRBV10-3|TRBJ2-7|.|.
CAISEPTGSYEQYF
TGTGCCATCAGTGAGCCGACTGGGTCCTACGAGCAGTACTTC
>TRBV30|TRBJ2-5|.|few
CAWSVFRETQYF
TGTGCCTGGAGTGTGTTCCGAGAGACCCAGTACTTC
>TRBV28|TRBJ2-7|.|.
CASSWGTGAYEQYF
TGTGCCAGCAGTTGGGGGACGGGAGCCTACGAGCAGTACTTC
>TRBV20-1|TRBJ1-5|.|few
CSARDRVVGNQPQHF
TGCAGTGCTAGAGACAGGGTCGTTGGCAATCAGCCCCAGCATTTT
>TRBV5-1|TRBJ1-1|.|.
CASSLVRPNTEAFF
TGCGCCAGCAGCTTGGTCAGGCCGAACACTGAAGCTTTCTTT
>TRBV7-2|TRBJ2-5|TRBD1|many
CASSPGGILETQYF
TGTGCCAGCAGCCCAGGGGGCATCTTAGAGACCCAGTACTTC
>TRBV5-1|TRBJ2-5|TRBD1|many
CASSLGDRGRQETQYF
TGCGCCAGCAGCTTGGGGGACAGGGGGCGCCAAGAGACCCAGTACTTC
>TRBV3-1|TRBJ2-5|.|many
CASSQDSSFFETQYF
TGTGCCAGCAGCCAAGATTCAAGTTTTTTTGAGACCCAGTACTTC
>TRBV27|TRBJ2-1|TRBD2|many
CASSPFGGTSLDEQFF
TGTGCCAGCAGTCCCTTTGGCGGGACTAGTTTAGATGAGCAGTTCTTC
>TRBV7-9|TRBJ2-2|TRBD1|many
CASSTRSRTGGPGELFF
TGTGCCAGCAGCACCCGATCAAGGACAGGGGGTCCCGGGGAGCTGTTTTTT